One and the same sample provided the 8 T cell receptor beta chains below, sequenced in a study of shared T cell receptors in the human thymus. TCRdb's copy holds only in-frame clones and misses some; the assay was immunoSEQ multiplex PCR. The data contain hundreds of thousands of clones, 70% to 90% of them seen just once; the ten biggest clones take up around 0.0099%. The same data also went into a second study, on human thymus T cells.

Specimen: thymocytes. The receptors originated from a boy younger than two with a congenital heart defect.

The chain employs TRBV29-1 and TRBJ2-1, with 8 bases identical to TRBD1. This CDR3 contains 15 residues. The ends lost 3 bases at V and 5 bases at J; junction bases unmatched: 9. Germline V lookup: CDR1 SQVTM, CDR2 ANQGSEA. CDR3 sequence: CSVEKGQGAHNEQFF. The CDR3 DNA is TGCAGCGTTGAGAAGGGGCAGGGGGCCCACAATGAGCAGTTCTTC.

The chain combines TRBV7-2 with TRBJ1-1, with 7 bases aligning to TRBD1. V dropped 5 bases and J dropped 5; count of bases not matched to a gene: 8. This CDR3 has 14 amino acids. The germline V gene has CDR1 SGHTA and CDR2 FQGNSA. CDR3 in DNA: TGTGCCAGCAGCGTAGACAGGGTCGGGACTGAAGCTTTCTTT. This sequence encodes CASSVDRVGTEAFF.

The chain uses TRBV15 and TRBJ2-2; TRBD1 matches 7 bases. Trimming removed 4 bases from V and 3 bases from J; junction bases left unmatched: 23. The CDR3 covers 21 residues. CDR1 is LNHNV, CDR2 YYDKDF, per germline (reference sequence). DNA of the CDR3: TGTGCCACCAGCACAGTAAGGACAGGTGCCCCTTCGGCCCCATACACCGGGGAGCTGTTTTTT. As protein: CATSTVRTGAPSAPYTGELFF.

V and J are TRBV5-6 and TRBJ1-4; 7 bases map to TRBD1. J lost 10 bases, V lost 4 bases, and 16 bases had no gene match. Germline CDR1 SGHDT, CDR2 YYEEEE. CDR3 length equals 16 residues. For the CDR3, the DNA is TGTGCCAGCAGCCCTGGTCGGGCACAGGGGTGTGGAAAACTGTTTTTT. This translates into CASSPGRAQGCGKLFF.

The chain carries TRBV5-4 and TRBJ2-6; 8 nucleotides line up with TRBD1. This CDR3 comprises 17 residues. Germline values: CDR1 SGHNT, CDR2 YYREEE (reference sequence). V dropped 4 bases and J dropped 3; count of bases not matched to a gene: 9. The CDR3 sequence is CASSVRDRRGGANVLTF. The CDR3 DNA follows: TGTGCCAGCAGCGTCCGGGACAGGAGAGGTGGGGCCAACGTCCTGACTTTC. The full variable domain, rest sourced from reference TRBV5-4 and TRBJ2-6, is ETGVTQSPTHLIKTRGQQVTLRCSSQSGHNTVSWYQQALGQGPQFIFQYYREEENGRGNFPPRFSGLQFPNYSSELNVNALELDDSALYLCASSVRDRRGGANVLTFGAGSRLTVL.

This chain uses TRBV15 with TRBJ1-1, with D possibly TRBD1 on 5 matching bases. This CDR3 is built from 16 residues. The germline gives CDR1 LNHNV, CDR2 YYDKDF (reference sequence). V gave up 0 bases and J gave up 5 bases, with 16 bases separating them. CDR3 loop: CATSREIGQGKTEAFF. CDR3 nucleotides: TGTGCCACCAGCAGAGAAATCGGGCAGGGAAAGACTGAAGCTTTCTTT. The complete variable domain, with remaining parts taken from reference TRBV15 and TRBJ1-1, reads DAMVIQNPRYQVTQFGKPVTLSCSQTLNHNVMYWYQQKSSQAPKLLFHYYDKDFNNEADTPDNFQSRRPNTSFCFLDIRSPGLGDTAMYLCATSREIGQGKTEAFFGQGTRLTVV.

The genes are TRBV28 and TRBJ2-5, with 7 bases lining up with TRBD1. V was clipped by 7 bases and J by 7 bases; unmatched bases: 12. Germline lookup yields CDR1 MDHEN and CDR2 SYDVKM. This CDR3 has 14 residues. Here the CDR3 DNA reads TGTGCCAGCACCTACTGGGGACAGCATGGGACCCAGTACTTC. It specifies CASTYWGQHGTQYF.

V and J are TRBV30 and TRBJ2-1; 8 positions agree with TRBD2. J was trimmed by 10 bases and V by 1 base; bases with no gene match: 9. Germline V CDR1 and CDR2: GTSNPN, SVGIG (reference sequence). This CDR3 comprises 14 residues. CDR3 protein: CAWSGIAGKDEQFF. In DNA form, the CDR3 reads TGTGCCTGGAGTGGGATAGCGGGGAAGGACGAGCAGTTCTTC.